Listed below are T cell receptor beta chains from one sample, sequenced in a study of cytotoxic CD8 clonotypes in ibrutinib-treated CLL. The assay was immunoSEQ multiplex PCR, and TCRdb's table has in-frame clones only and misses some. The data contain about 50,000 clones, around three fifths of them seen just once; the ten biggest clones take up 28%. Specimen: PBMCs, collected after 24 months of ibrutinib treatment. The receptor source for this set is a human donor with chronic lymphocytic leukemia. CDR3s include the opening cysteine and the closing phenylalanine or tryptophan. Fields, in order: D gene, V gene, J gene, clone size, CDR3 DNA, CDR3 protein. The D gene is left open where the match is weak. Clone size is not always given. Where it is, it says once, few, many or a class for expanded clones.

-,TRBV7-9,TRBJ2-6,-,TGTGCCAGCAGCTTGGTCAGGGTTGCTGGGGCCAACGTCCTGACTTTC,CASSLVRVAGANVLTF
TRBD2,TRBV2,TRBJ2-1,once,TGTGCCAGCAGCTTACTAGCGAGCAATGAGCAGTTCTTC,CASSLLASNEQFF
TRBD1,TRBV7-8,TRBJ1-1,-,TGTGCCAGCAGCGTCCGGGGACAGGCCGCCGAAGCTTTCTTT,CASSVRGQAAEAFF
-,TRBV14,TRBJ2-3,-,TGTGCCAGCAGCCCAGAGACCCCCGGCCGGGTCTTTACCACAGATACGCAGTATTTT,CASSPETPGRVFTTDTQYF
TRBD1,TRBV7-8,TRBJ2-1,once,TGTGCCAGCAGACGAACGGGACAGAGCTCCTACAATGAGCAGTTCTTC,CASRRTGQSSYNEQFF
-,TRBV7-9,TRBJ1-2,-,TGTGCCAGCACCGATTCAGGGCCCGGCTATGGCTACACCTTC,CASTDSGPGYGYTF
-,TRBV27,TRBJ1-6,-,TGTGCCAGCAGTTTAGGAGGAACCCTCCACTTT,CASSLGGTLHF
-,TRBV2,TRBJ2-3,-,TGTGCCAGCAGTGTGGACAGTAAAGCAGGCACAGATACGCAGTATTTT,CASSVDSKAGTDTQYF
-,TRBV30,TRBJ2-6,-,TGTGCCTGGATTGTGGGGGCCGGGGCCAACGTCCTGACTTTC,CAWIVGAGANVLTF
-,TRBV6-5,TRBJ2-7,once,TGTGCCAGCAGCCGGACGGATGCTTACGAGCAGTACTTC,CASSRTDAYEQYF
-,TRBV7-9,TRBJ1-4,medium-sized,TGTGCCAGCAGCCCCGACGGGAAAGCAACTAATGAAAAACTGTTTTTT,CASSPDGKATNEKLFF
-,TRBV4-1,TRBJ2-3,-,TGCGCCAGCAGCCAAGACGCAGACAGGCCTAGCACAGATACGCAGTATTTT,CASSQDADRPSTDTQYF
-,TRBV7-9,TRBJ2-3,-,TGTGCCAGCAGAAAAGGGGGGTCGCGCACAGATACGCAGTATTTT,CASRKGGSRTDTQYF
-,TRBV19,TRBJ1-5,few,TGTGCCAGTAGTCCCATCGGGACGGATCCCCAGCATTTT,CASSPIGTDPQHF
-,TRBV6-5,TRBJ1-4,-,TGTGCCAGCAGTTACAGGGGGAATGAAAAACTGTTTTTT,CASSYRGNEKLFF
TRBD1,TRBV6-5,TRBJ2-7,once,TGTGCCAGCAGACCAGGACAGGGTCAGGTCTACGAGCAGTACTTC,CASRPGQGQVYEQYF
-,TRBV11-2,TRBJ1-2,few,TGTGCCAGCAGCCCTGCTTTGCAGCCCTATGGCTACACCTTC,CASSPALQPYGYTF
-,TRBV5-1,TRBJ1-3,-,TGCGCCAGCAGCCCCCCAAGAAACACCATATATTTT,CASSPPRNTIYF
-,TRBV19,TRBJ1-2,-,TGTGCCAGTAGTATTCGAAACCTGGAGGGCTATGGCTACACCTTC,CASSIRNLEGYGYTF
TRBD1,TRBV29-1,TRBJ1-5,-,TGCAGCGCCGGGACAGGGGGTCAGCCCCAGCATTTT,CSAGTGGQPQHF
-,TRBV30,TRBJ2-1,-,TGTGCCTGGAACCCAACTAGCTTGAATTACAATGAGCAGTTCTTC,CAWNPTSLNYNEQFF
-,TRBV27,TRBJ1-2,few,TGTGCCAGCAGTTTAATCCCAGGTCGTGGCTACACCTTC,CASSLIPGRGYTF
TRBD2,TRBV2,TRBJ2-7,-,TGTGCCAGCAGTCTTCTAGCGGGGTCTTACGAGCAGTACTTC,CASSLLAGSYEQYF
-,TRBV20-1,TRBJ1-2,-,TGCAGTGCTAGAGGGGCGGGTGGCTACACCTTC,CSARGAGGYTF
-,TRBV5-5,TRBJ1-2,-,TGTGCCAGCAGCTTGTCCTTAAATACAGAGAACTATGGCTACACCTTC,CASSLSLNTENYGYTF
-,TRBV6-1,TRBJ2-7,-,TGTGCCAGCAGTGAAGAACCTCGCTCCTACGAGCAGTACTTC,CASSEEPRSYEQYF
-,TRBV6-5,TRBJ2-7,few,TGTGCCAGCAGTATCAGACAGGCCAACTACGAGCAGTACTTC,CASSIRQANYEQYF
-,TRBV2,TRBJ1-1,-,TGTGCCAGCAGGGATTGGGCGTTCAACACTGAAGCTTTCTTT,CASRDWAFNTEAFF
-,TRBV10-2,TRBJ2-2,once,TGCGCCAGCAGAGGGGTTATAGGGGGCACCGGGGAGCTGTTTTTT,CASRGVIGGTGELFF
TRBD2,TRBV4-1,TRBJ2-1,-,TGCGCCAGCAGCCAAGCACTAGCGGGGGGGCAACGGAACGATGAGCAGTTCTTC,CASSQALAGGQRNDEQFF
-,TRBV4-1,TRBJ1-5,-,TGCGCCAGCAGCCAAGATTTGGGTCCCCGGCCCCAGCATTTT,CASSQDLGPRPQHF
TRBD2,TRBV7-9,TRBJ2-7,-,TGTGCCAGCAGCTTAGCACTAGCGGGGAGCGAGCAGTACTTC,CASSLALAGSEQYF
TRBD1,TRBV29-1,TRBJ2-3,-,TGCAGCGTTGCCACAGGGGTCACAGATACGCAGTATTTT,CSVATGVTDTQYF
-,TRBV5-4,TRBJ2-3,-,TGTGCCAGCAGCGCGGGACCAACCCCGACAGATACGCAGTATTTT,CASSAGPTPTDTQYF
-,TRBV5-1,TRBJ2-1,-,TGCGCCAGCAGCTTGGCCGGGGGTGAGCAGTTCTTC,CASSLAGGEQFF
-,TRBV15,TRBJ2-3,-,TGTGCCACCAGCCCCCCTCCCGAGCAGAGTTTAACAGATACGCAGTATTTT,CATSPPPEQSLTDTQYF
-,TRBV2,TRBJ2-7,many,TGTGCCAGCAGTCAGGGGCCCGGTTACGAGCAGTACTTC,CASSQGPGYEQYF
-,TRBV19,TRBJ1-2,-,TGTGCCAGTAGCGGCACAAGGGGGGTTGGCTACACCTTC,CASSGTRGVGYTF
TRBD1,TRBV27,TRBJ1-2,-,TGTGCCAGCAGTCCCAGTGAGGGACAGTCTAACTATGGCTACACCTTC,CASSPSEGQSNYGYTF
TRBD1,TRBV5-1,TRBJ1-2,-,TGCGCCAGCACCGAGACAGGGGGAGGTTTGTTGAGTGGCTACACCTTC,CASTETGGGLLSGYTF
-,TRBV2,TRBJ1-4,-,TGTGCCAGCATACAGACAACTAATGAAAAACTGTTTTTT,CASIQTTNEKLFF